What follows are 7 T cell receptor beta chains derived from one specimen sequenced in a study of OX40 agonist ivuxolimab in advanced cancers. The library was generated by the immunoSEQ multiplex PCR assay. TCRdb limited this immuneACCESS table to in-frame rearrangements with V and J called. A share of clones is missing; checked studies link under half to unresolved V genes, and the rest is unexplained. Recorded for this sample are approximately 11,000 clones; around 74% of them occurred a single time. The ten most abundant clones make up around 35% of the sample. The sample here was CD4+ or CD8+ T cells sorted from blood, taken in a trial of the OX40 agonist ivuxolimab. The receptors come from an adult with an advanced solid tumor such as melanoma, head and neck, liver or kidney cancer.

The chain carries TRBV6-6 and TRBJ1-5, with no clear D. V was cut by 2 bases and J by 0 bases, with 8 bases left in between. The germline V gene encodes CDR1 MNHNY and CDR2 SVGAGI (reference sequence). This CDR3 spans 15 amino acids. This chain's CDR3 is CASSYAGNSNQPQHF. CDR3 bases: TGTGCCAGCAGTTACGCAGGAAATAGCAATCAGCCCCAGCATTTT.

V usage is TRBV29-1 and J usage is TRBJ1-1, with D unresolved. The CDR3 is 12 amino acids. Germline CDR1 SQVTM, CDR2 ANQGSEA. V was trimmed by 3 bases and J by 1 base, leaving 6 bases between them. CDR3 in amino acids: CSVDAGNTEAFF. CDR3 DNA sequence: TGCAGCGTTGATGCGGGGAACACTGAAGCTTTCTTT.

The chain employs TRBV6-5 and TRBJ2-5, with 12 bases lining up with TRBD2. CDR1 MNHEY and CDR2 SVGAGI come from the germline V gene. The V and J ends lost 6 bases and 5 bases, in that order; junction bases with no gene match: 7. The CDR3 is made up of 15 amino acids. CDR3 protein: CASRYRTSGTETQYF. CDR3 coding DNA: TGTGCCAGCAGATACAGGACTAGCGGGACGGAGACCCAGTACTTC.

The J gene is TRBJ2-1, the V gene TRBV6-6; D is ambiguous. CDR1 and CDR2 from the germline V gene are MNHNY and SVGAGI (reference sequence). The V end lost 2 bases, the J end lost 0 bases, and 8 bases lay between the germline ends. CDR3 length: 15 residues. CDR3 amino acids: CASSYLASSYNEQFF. For the CDR3, the DNA is TGTGCCAGCAGTTACCTCGCCAGCTCCTACAATGAGCAGTTCTTC.

This clone was observed at least ten times. CDR3 in DNA: TGTGCCAGCAGTTCAGGGGTAGAAGGAAACACCATATATTTT. It codes for CASSSGVEGNTIYF. The V and J genes are TRBV27 and TRBJ1-3, with D perhaps matching TRBD1 (6 bases). The CDR3 has 14 amino acids. Germline V lookup: CDR1 MNHEY, CDR2 SMNVEV (reference sequence). V gave up 4 bases and J gave up 4 bases, with 11 bases separating them.

J is TRBJ2-7 and V is TRBV7-9; D ambiguous. CDR3 length: 14 amino acids. Between the trimmed V and J ends, which lost 5 bases and 0 bases, there was a span of 11 bases. The germline V gene encodes CDR1 SEHNR and CDR2 FQNEAQ (reference sequence). The CDR3 nucleotides read TGTGCCAGCAGCCGGACCTCTAGCTCCTACGAGCAGTACTTC. The encoded protein is CASSRTSSSYEQYF. The variable domain in full, with the rest retrieved from reference TRBV7-9 and TRBJ2-7, is DTGVSQNPRHKITKRGQNVTFRCDPISEHNRLYWYRQTLGQGPEFLTYFQNEAQLEKSRLLSDRFSAERPKGSFSTLEIQRTEQGDSAMYLCASSRTSSSYEQYFGPGTRLTVT.

The chain is built from TRBV28 and TRBJ2-7, with TRBD2 identical over 8 bases. The V segment lost 5 bases and the J segment 4 bases; nucleotides outside the gene matches: 10. CDR3 length: 15 amino acids. Germline V gives CDR1 MDHEN, CDR2 SYDVKM. This CDR3 reads CASSDHGGVGYEQYF. Here the CDR3 DNA reads TGTGCCAGCAGTGACCACGGGGGGGTCGGTTACGAGCAGTACTTC.